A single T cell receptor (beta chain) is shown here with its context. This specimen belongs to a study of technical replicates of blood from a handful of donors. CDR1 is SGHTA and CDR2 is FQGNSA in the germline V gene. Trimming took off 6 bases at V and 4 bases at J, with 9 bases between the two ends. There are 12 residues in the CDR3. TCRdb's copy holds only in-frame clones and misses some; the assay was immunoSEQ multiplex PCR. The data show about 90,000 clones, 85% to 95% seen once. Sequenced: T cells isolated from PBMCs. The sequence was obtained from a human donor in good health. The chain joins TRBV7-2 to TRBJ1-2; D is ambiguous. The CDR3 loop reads CASSEPSYGYTF. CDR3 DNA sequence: TGTGCCAGCAGTGAGCCTTCCTATGGCTACACCTTC.